This T cell receptor beta chain came from a study of immune characterization of retroperitoneal liposarcoma. This clonotype was picked up a small number of times. The CDR3 totals 15 residues. Trimming cost V 3 bases and J 2 bases; bases outside gene matches: 4. Germline lookup yields CDR1 SGHKS and CDR2 YYEKEE (reference sequence). TCRdb reprocessed the PCR reads via MiXCR and lists one record per CDR3 protein. The sample holds around 20,000 distinct CDR3 sequences, under 45% seen once. This TCR came from a male donor with retroperitoneal liposarcoma. The chain is built from TRBV5-5 and TRBJ2-3; TRBD2 matches 9 bases. The specimen sequenced was blood. CDR3 loop: CASSSTSGLTDTQYF. In DNA form, the CDR3 reads TGTGCCAGCAGCTCGACTAGCGGCCTCACAGATACGCAGTATTTT.